This T cell receptor beta chain was documented in a study of neurological immune-mediated disorders. The study's findings and limits: The expanded clones of different subjects shared no CDR3 amino acid sequences (suggesting private repertoires in all groups).

About a million sorted CD4+ or CD8+ T cells made each library. As for the cDNA, it was generated by 5'RACE with 10-nucleotide random UMIs. Sequencing runs each yielded over 200 million TCR-beta sequences from 15-18 subjects. TCRdb passed the 5' RACE reads through MiXCR, listing each CDR3 protein once. The table lists roughly 18,000 distinct CDR3 sequences, around 15% of them singletons. CDR3 length: 13 amino acids. Losses at the gene ends were 5 bases for V and 11 bases for J; bases not matched to a gene: 9. Per germline, CDR1 MNHEY and CDR2 SVGAGI. This clonotype appeared many times. Its cognate antigen is unknown.

The specimen was CD4+ T cells from blood. The V call is TRBV6-5, the J call TRBJ2-7; 10 bases are shared with TRBD1. This sequence was found in a woman aged 60-75 years with HTLV-1-associated myelopathy (HAM/TSP). For the CDR3, the DNA is TGTGCCAGCAGTCCTCCCGGGACAGGGGCCAAGTACTTC. Translation gives CASSPPGTGAKYF.